Below, 22 T cell receptor beta chains from the same sample are listed, as sequenced in a study of sequential checkpoint blockade in melanoma. The method was immunoSEQ multiplex PCR; TCRdb's version includes in-frame clones alone and lacks a portion of them. The table shows tens of thousands of clones, with around four fifths occurring only once. Treatment noted: randomized to nivolumab then ipilimumab (arm A) or the reverse (arm B). Sequenced here: CD8+ T cells sorted from blood (inferred from file names), sampled from a patient given nivolumab and ipilimumab in sequence. The receptors derive from a human donor with melanoma.

The chain is built from TRBV4-1 and TRBJ2-3; D gene unclear. The germline gives CDR1 MGHRA, CDR2 YSYEKL. This CDR3 region has 12 residues. V lost 1 base to trimming and J lost 14 bases, with 13 bases between them. CDR3 bases: TGCGCCAGCAGCCAAGTGTCTCTAGATTTGTATTTT. It encodes CASSQVSLDLYF.

This clone has a handful of counts. This rearrangement joins TRBV16 to TRBJ1-3; tentative D call: TRBD1 (5 bases). The CDR3 is 16 amino acids. With 4 bases removed from V and 0 bases from J, the gap between germline ends came to 13 bases. Germline CDR1 KGHSY, CDR2 FQNENV. CDR3 loop: CASSPGHFYSGNTIYF. The CDR3 bases are TGTGCCAGCAGCCCCGGACACTTCTACTCTGGAAACACCATATATTTT. The full variable domain, its missing parts supplied by reference TRBV16 and TRBJ1-3, is GEEVAQTPKHLVRGEGQKAKLYCAPIKGHSYVFWYQQVLKNEFKFLISFQNENVFDETGMPKERFSAKCLPNSPCSLEIQATKLEDSAVYFCASSPGHFYSGNTIYFGEGSWLTVV.

This rearrangement joins TRBV10-1 to TRBJ2-1; TRBD2 agrees at 10 bases. Germline V CDR1 and CDR2: WNHNN, SYGVQD (reference sequence). The J segment lost 4 bases and the V segment lost 4 bases, leaving 7 bases of the junction unmatched. The CDR3 extends over 16 amino acids. CDR3 loop: CASSAPAAGGYNEQFF. CDR3 DNA: TGCGCCAGCAGTGCCCCTGCAGCGGGAGGGTACAATGAGCAGTTCTTC.

The rearrangement uses TRBV7-8 and TRBJ2-7; 9 bases are shared with TRBD1. In germline, CDR1 is SGHVS, CDR2 FQNEAQ. Unmatched junction bases numbered 1, after V lost 0 bases and J lost 1 base. CDR3 length equals 15 residues. The CDR3 spells CASSLADRGSYEQYF. The CDR3 region has the DNA TGTGCCAGCAGCTTAGCCGACAGGGGGTCCTACGAGCAGTACTTC.

The chain carries TRBV13 and TRBJ2-7; 11 nucleotides align to TRBD1. CDR1 PRHDT and CDR2 FYEKMQ come from the germline V gene (reference sequence). J gave up 2 bases and V 0 bases, and 3 bases lay outside the gene matches. The length of the CDR3 is 16 residues. Here the CDR3 reads CASSLGAGQGAYEQYF. The CDR3, as DNA: TGTGCCAGCAGCTTAGGAGCGGGACAGGGGGCCTACGAGCAGTACTTC.

Here the CDR3 reads CASSSLIRGVEPGNTIYF. In DNA form, the CDR3 reads TGTGCCAGCAGTTCTCTTATCCGTGGTGTAGAACCTGGAAACACCATATATTTT. The J gene is TRBJ1-3, the V gene TRBV28; D unclear. The germline V and J ends were trimmed by 4 bases and 2 bases, with 21 bases remaining between them. CDR1 is MDHEN and CDR2 is SYDVKM in the germline V gene. The CDR3 loop spans 18 amino acids.

The chain joins TRBV23-1 to TRBJ2-5; 7 nucleotides match TRBD2. TRBV23-1 belongs to the ORF category, with a function that is uncertain. Trimming took 1 base from V and 1 from J; bases not matched to a gene: 3. The CDR3 sequence is 15 residues long. The CDR3 sequence: CASSQFIAGQETQYF. CDR3 in DNA: TGCGCCAGCAGTCAATTCATAGCGGGCCAAGAGACCCAGTACTTC.

This clone is a singleton in its sample. The V and J genes are TRBV11-2 and TRBJ1-1; 9 positions agree with TRBD1. CDR1 SGHAT and CDR2 FQNNGV come from the germline V gene. There are 13 residues in the CDR3. Trimming cost V 3 bases and J 6 bases; bases outside gene matches: 2. The DNA for the CDR3 is TGTGCCAGCAGCTTTACAGGGGGCCCTGAAGCTTTCTTT. It is translated as CASSFTGGPEAFF.

This chain joins TRBV6-1 and TRBJ1-2; D is uncertain. This CDR3 spans 15 amino acids. Between the trimmed V and J ends, which lost 1 base and 8 bases, there was a span of 17 bases. The germline V gene has CDR1 MNHNS and CDR2 SASEGT. The CDR3 sequence: CASSEEGVGVAGYTF. The DNA for the CDR3 is TGTGCCAGCAGTGAAGAGGGAGTTGGTGTAGCGGGCTACACCTTC.

The V call is TRBV27, the J call TRBJ1-2; TRBD1 aligns across 12 bases. Per the germline V gene, CDR1 is MNHEY and CDR2 is SMNVEV (reference sequence). CDR3 length: 16 amino acids. V lost 5 bases to trimming and J lost 6 bases; unmatched junction nucleotides: 10. The CDR3 spells CASSPITGTGGHGYTF. CDR3 bases: TGTGCCAGCAGTCCCATTACCGGGACAGGGGGCCATGGCTACACCTTC.

The chain joins TRBV6-1 to TRBJ1-6; D might be TRBD1 (5 bases). Germline CDR1 and CDR2: MNHNS and SASEGT. V was clipped by 3 bases and J by 9 bases, with 15 bases between them. The length of the CDR3 is 15 residues. CDR3 bases: TGTGCCAGCAGTGACTTTTTAGGGGAAATTTCACCCCTCCACTTT. This translates into CASSDFLGEISPLHF.

Concerning this clone itself: The same CDR3 also results from other DNA sequences found in this sample. This chain joins TRBV9 and TRBJ1-6, with a possible D match to TRBD1 (5 bases). The V gene lost 3 bases and the J gene lost 0 bases, with 10 bases spanning the gap. There are 16 residues in the CDR3. Germline loops: CDR1 SGDLS, CDR2 YYNGEE. CDR3 DNA sequence: TGTGCCAGCAGCGCAGACAGAACCTCCTATAATTCACCCCTCCACTTT. It encodes CASSADRTSYNSPLHF.

This clone was counted between two and nine times. The CDR3 loop reads CASRGSSGGETQYF. CDR3 nucleotides: TGTGCCAGCAGGGGCAGTAGCGGGGGGGAGACCCAGTACTTC. The chain carries TRBV7-9 and TRBJ2-5, with 10 bases that match TRBD2. Germline V gives CDR1 SEHNR, CDR2 FQNEAQ (reference sequence). Trimming cost V 6 bases and J 5 bases; bases outside gene matches: 6. The CDR3 sequence is 14 residues long.

The CDR3 reads CASSSSGFYEQYF. For the CDR3, the DNA is TGTGCCAGCAGTTCTTCAGGGTTCTACGAGCAGTACTTC. V is TRBV5-6 and J is TRBJ2-7; D is possibly TRBD1 (5 bases). CDR1 is SGHDT and CDR2 is YYEEEE in the germline V gene. The V end was cut by 5 bases, the J end by 3 bases, with 12 bases between. CDR3 length equals 13 residues. The whole variable domain, remainder taken from reference TRBV5-6 and TRBJ2-7, is DAGVTQSPTHLIKTRGQQVTLRCSPKSGHDTVSWYQQALGQGPQFIFQYYEEEERQRGNFPDRFSGHQFPNYSSELNVNALLLGDSALYLCASSSSGFYEQYFGPGTRLTVT.

V gene TRBV11-2 combines with J gene TRBJ2-1, with 10 bases that match TRBD2. The CDR3 has 19 residues. Germline assignment: CDR1 SGHAT and CDR2 FQNNGV. V dropped 5 bases and J dropped 0; count of bases not matched to a gene: 13. CDR3 coding DNA: TGTGCCAGCAGCGCCGGTGTGGCTAGCGGGGGCCTCTCCTACAATGAGCAGTTCTTC. Translated, it gives CASSAGVASGGLSYNEQFF.

The V and J genes are TRBV5-1 and TRBJ2-1; D is perhaps TRBD2 (7 bases). The CDR3 covers 17 residues. V was trimmed by 4 bases and J by 8 bases, leaving 25 bases between them. Germline loops: CDR1 SGHRS, CDR2 YFSETQ. The CDR3: CASSAGAAILWTDEQFF. The CDR3 nucleotides read TGCGCCAGCAGCGCGGGGGCGGCCATCCTGTGGACCGATGAGCAGTTCTTC.

The CDR3 DNA follows: TGTGCCAGCAGCTTAATAGACACTGAAGCTTTCTTT. Translation: CASSLIDTEAFF. This rearrangement joins TRBV5-6 to TRBJ1-1; no definite D call. This CDR3 is built from 12 residues. CDR1 is SGHDT, CDR2 YYEEEE, per germline. V was pared by 2 bases and J by 3 bases, with 5 bases between.

This chain joins TRBV13 and TRBJ2-3; weak D call: TRBD2 (5 bases). The CDR3 contains 15 residues. V was cut by 0 bases and J by 5 bases, with 12 bases left in between. Germline CDR1 reads PRHDT; CDR2 reads FYEKMQ (reference sequence). CDR3 region: CASSLGLGEGDTQYF. The CDR3 nucleotides read TGTGCCAGCAGCTTAGGCCTCGGGGAAGGAGATACGCAGTATTTT. Full variable domain (missing parts from reference TRBV13 and TRBJ2-3): AAGVIQSPRHLIKEKRETATLKCYPIPRHDTVYWYQQGPGQDPQFLISFYEKMQSDKGSIPDRFSAQQFSDYHSELNMSSLELGDSALYFCASSLGLGEGDTQYFGPGTRLTVL.

This clone was detected only a few times. This rearrangement joins TRBV28 to TRBJ2-1; D is undetermined. V dropped 3 bases and J dropped 1 base, with 7 bases sitting between them. Looked up from germline, CDR1 is MDHEN and CDR2 is SYDVKM. The CDR3 contains 14 residues. The CDR3 is CASSFSASYNEQFF. Written as DNA, the CDR3 is TGTGCCAGCAGTTTTTCAGCGTCCTACAATGAGCAGTTCTTC.

This clone showed up just once. The CDR3 reads CASSGQTDTQYF. The CDR3 nucleotides are TGTGCCAGCAGCGGGCAGACAGATACGCAGTATTTT. V usage is TRBV5-4 and J usage is TRBJ2-3; no firm D call. Trimming removed 4 bases from V and 3 bases from J, with 6 bases in between. The CDR3 totals 12 residues. The germline V gene encodes CDR1 SGHNT and CDR2 YYREEE (reference sequence).

V and J are TRBV2 and TRBJ1-1; D remains unclear. The CDR3 has 13 residues. Germline V gene sequence: CDR1 SNHLY, CDR2 FYNNEI. Trimming took off 7 bases at V and 1 base at J, with 10 bases between the two ends. The CDR3 region has the DNA TGTGCCAGCACGGAGCGCTCGAACACTGAAGCTTTCTTT. This translates into CASTERSNTEAFF.

The chain links TRBV7-9 to TRBJ2-2, with 9 nucleotides matching TRBD1. This CDR3 region has 16 residues. CDR1 SEHNR and CDR2 FQNEAQ come from the germline V gene (reference sequence). V lost 7 bases, J lost 1 base, and 7 bases stayed unmatched. The CDR3 sequence is CASTLPGQGNTGELFF. The CDR3 coding sequence is TGTGCCAGCACCCTCCCGGGACAGGGGAACACCGGGGAGCTGTTTTTT.